What follows are 13 T cell receptor beta chains derived from one specimen sequenced in a study of T cell changes during pregnancy in multiple sclerosis. The table came from immunoSEQ multiplex PCR; TCRdb's copy has only in-frame clones and leaves some out. Of 70,000 to 95,000 clones in the sample, about 89% were seen once. The sequencing used peripheral blood, collected before pregnancy. Receptor source: a female donor with multiple sclerosis, enrolled in a pregnancy study.

This clone was detected only a few times. The chain carries TRBV5-6 and TRBJ2-5; 8 positions match TRBD1. Losses at the gene ends were 5 bases for V and 5 bases for J; bases not matched to a gene: 5. Germline V gives CDR1 SGHDT, CDR2 YYEEEE. The length of the CDR3 is 13 residues. The CDR3 region is CASRYRGMETQYF. CDR3 nucleotides: TGTGCCAGCAGATACAGGGGGATGGAGACCCAGTACTTC.

The chain has TRBV5-1 and TRBJ1-2; the D is unclear. The CDR3 loop spans 16 amino acids. The V end was cut by 4 bases, the J end by 1 base, with 17 bases between. CDR1 and CDR2 (germline): SGHRS, YFSETQ. The CDR3 reads CASSPGVATNNYGYTF. CDR3 coding DNA: TGCGCCAGCAGCCCCGGGGTCGCCACTAATAACTATGGCTACACCTTC.

This clone was found a few times. The chain uses TRBV19 and TRBJ2-2, with TRBD2 matching over 11 bases. This CDR3 has 14 residues. With V trimmed by 6 bases and J by 3 bases, 0 bases remained unmatched. Germline CDR1 reads LNHDA; CDR2 reads SQIVND (reference sequence). The CDR3 sequence: CASRTSGDTGELFF. The CDR3 region has the DNA TGTGCCAGTAGGACTAGCGGGGACACCGGGGAGCTGTTTTTT.

V usage is TRBV5-5 and J usage is TRBJ1-4; the D gene is possibly TRBD1 (5 bases). Between the trimmed V and J ends, which lost 5 bases and 2 bases, there was a span of 13 bases. Per germline, CDR1 SGHKS and CDR2 YYEKEE (reference sequence). This CDR3 region has 15 residues. The CDR3 nucleotides read TGTGCCAGCAGAGCCCACAGGATCACTAATGAAAAACTGTTTTTT. Protein: CASRAHRITNEKLFF.

J is TRBJ1-2 and V is TRBV10-3, with 11 nucleotides matching TRBD1. The germline gives CDR1 ENHRY, CDR2 SYGVKD. The V gene end was trimmed by 6 bases and the J gene end by 6 bases; junction bases not matched to a gene: 3. The CDR3 spans 13 residues. The CDR3 DNA follows: TGTGCCATCAGAGGACAGGGGGCCAATGGCTACACCTTC. Amino acid sequence: CAIRGQGANGYTF.

The rearrangement uses TRBV19 and TRBJ2-2; D is ambiguous. Germline-derived CDR1 and CDR2 are LNHDA and SQIVND (reference sequence). V lost 6 bases and J lost 3, with 14 bases in between. This CDR3 spans 15 amino acids. In DNA form, the CDR3 reads TGTGCCAGTAGAGACTTTGGGTTGTACACCGGGGAGCTGTTTTTT. It specifies CASRDFGLYTGELFF.

This rearrangement joins TRBV7-9 to TRBJ2-2, with a possible D match to TRBD2 (5 bases). Trimming took 5 bases from V and 0 from J, leaving 10 bases between them. The length of the CDR3 is 15 residues. Germline V lookup: CDR1 SEHNR, CDR2 FQNEAQ (reference sequence). CDR3 in amino acids: CASSPQDSNTGELFF. The DNA for the CDR3 is TGTGCCAGCAGCCCCCAGGACTCGAACACCGGGGAGCTGTTTTTT.

The chain joins TRBV29-1 to TRBJ1-2, with TRBD1 matching 12 bases. The CDR3 length is 12 residues. V dropped 6 bases and J dropped 8; count of bases not matched to a gene: 4. Per the germline V gene, CDR1 is SQVTM and CDR2 is ANQGSEA. In DNA form, the CDR3 reads TGCAGCGTCGGGACAGGGGGCGAAGGCTACACCTTC. This encodes CSVGTGGEGYTF. Looking up the rest from reference TRBV29-1 and TRBJ1-2 gives the full variable domain: SAVISQKPSRDICQRGTSLTIQCQVDSQVTMMFWYRQQPGQSLTLIATANQGSEATYESGFVIDKFPISRPNLTFSTLTVSNMSPEDSSIYLCSVGTGGEGYTFGSGTRLTVV.

The rearrangement links TRBV6-1 to TRBJ1-1; possible D gene TRBD1, 5 bases. CDR3 size: 13 residues. V was trimmed by 4 bases and J by 5 bases, leaving 11 bases between them. CDR1 MNHNS and CDR2 SASEGT come from the germline V gene. CDR3 bases: TGTGCCAGCAGTGCCCAGGGTCGGACTGAAGCTTTCTTT. Its translation is CASSAQGRTEAFF.

The rearrangement uses TRBV5-6 and TRBJ2-5; 7 bases align to TRBD2. V lost 3 bases, J lost 3 bases, and 5 bases stayed unmatched. Germline-derived CDR1 and CDR2 are SGHDT and YYEEEE. The CDR3 is made up of 14 amino acids. CDR3 DNA: TGTGCCAGCAGCTCGACCCTAGCGGAAGAGACCCAGTACTTC. This codes for CASSSTLAEETQYF.

This clone appeared a single time. The chain links TRBV10-2 to TRBJ1-3; D not resolved. This CDR3 comprises 17 residues. Trimming took 3 bases from V and 0 from J, leaving 15 bases between them. Germline CDR1 WSHSY, CDR2 SAAADI. CDR3 amino acids: CASSDFSRVFSGNTIYF. The CDR3 DNA reads TGCGCCAGCAGTGACTTCTCGAGGGTCTTCTCTGGAAACACCATATATTTT.

This chain joins TRBV9 and TRBJ1-1; 7 positions agree with TRBD1. The germline V gene has CDR1 SGDLS and CDR2 YYNGEE. With V trimmed by 0 bases and J by 0 bases, 11 bases remained unmatched. The CDR3 is made up of 18 amino acids. CDR3 amino acids: CASSVGGVQGRMNTEAFF. The CDR3 DNA is TGTGCCAGCAGCGTAGGGGGGGTACAGGGGAGGATGAACACTGAAGCTTTCTTT.

The chain links TRBV30 to TRBJ1-5; possible D gene TRBD1, 5 bases. CDR1 is GTSNPN, CDR2 SVGIG, per germline (reference sequence). The V gene lost 0 bases and the J gene lost 4 bases, with 13 bases spanning the gap. This CDR3 is built from 15 residues. This chain's CDR3 is CAWSVGGLENQPQHF. Here the CDR3 DNA reads TGTGCCTGGAGTGTTGGGGGACTGGAGAATCAGCCCCAGCATTTT.